These T cell receptor beta chains were read from a single sample in a study of T cell responses to AZD1222 COVID-19 vaccine. TCRdb's copy holds only in-frame clones and misses some; the assay was immunoSEQ multiplex PCR. The sample includes around 150,000 clones, over 75% seen only once; the top ten take 3.4%. Sequencing was performed on peripheral blood, taken on day 0 of AZD1222 vaccination. The origin of the receptors is an adult in good health. The CDR3 runs from the conserved cysteine through the conserved F or W. A D gene is named only where the DNA matches it firmly. Clone size is given for some rows only: seen once, a few or many times, or a class if the clone is expanded.

cdr3_aa clone_size d_call v_call
CAIMGRATNTEAFF - - TRBV10-3
CASSLTGESYNEQFF many TRBD1 TRBV27
CATSDPARGNEQFF - - TRBV24-1
CASSPTGGYGYTF - TRBD1 TRBV7-9
CASGLVVGASGSDEQFF - TRBD2 TRBV12-5
CASSLELGGPSQPQHF - - TRBV7-9
CASMTAANRETQYF - - TRBV19
CASSLDLEYEQFF - - TRBV11-2
CASSFRGIGPQHF - - TRBV7-2
CASSSRQGEKLFF once TRBD1 TRBV11-3
CATRGTSDIDEQFF - TRBD2 TRBV6-6
CASSLMVPGELFF - - TRBV7-2
CASRNTRVANTEAFF once - TRBV6-5
CASSHGDGNSPLHF few - TRBV23-1
CASSQRDMGFMNTEAFF - - TRBV5-4
CASSLLRGAGEKLFF - - TRBV7-2
CASSQEEDSEGYTEAFF once - TRBV3-1/TRBV3-2
CSVEDGEGVTGELFF - - TRBV29-1
CASSIGFVPTDTQYF - - TRBV19
CASSIELLNTEAFF - - TRBV5-1
CASSAPGTSFNEQFF - TRBD2 TRBV5-4
CASSGSDTQYF - - TRBV7-3